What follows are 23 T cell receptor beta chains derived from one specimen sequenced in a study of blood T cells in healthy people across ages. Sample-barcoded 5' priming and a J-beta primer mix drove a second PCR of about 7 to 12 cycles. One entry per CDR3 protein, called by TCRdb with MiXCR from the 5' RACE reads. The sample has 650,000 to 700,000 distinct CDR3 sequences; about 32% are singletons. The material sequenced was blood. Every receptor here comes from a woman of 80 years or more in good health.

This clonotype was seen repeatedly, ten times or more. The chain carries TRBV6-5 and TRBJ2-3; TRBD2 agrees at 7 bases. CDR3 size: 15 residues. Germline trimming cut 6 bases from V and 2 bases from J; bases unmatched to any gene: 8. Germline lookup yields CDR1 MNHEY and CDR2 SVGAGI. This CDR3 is CASRSPSGPTDTQYF. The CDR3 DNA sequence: TGTGCCAGCAGGTCCCCTAGCGGACCCACAGATACGCAGTATTTT.

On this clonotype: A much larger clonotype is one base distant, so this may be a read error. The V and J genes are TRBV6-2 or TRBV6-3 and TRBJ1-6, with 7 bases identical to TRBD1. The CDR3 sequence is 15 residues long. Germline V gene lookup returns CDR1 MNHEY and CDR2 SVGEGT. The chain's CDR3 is CASRGQRIYNAPLHF. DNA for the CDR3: TGTGCCAGCAGGGGACAGAGAATCTATAATGCACCCCTCCACTTT.

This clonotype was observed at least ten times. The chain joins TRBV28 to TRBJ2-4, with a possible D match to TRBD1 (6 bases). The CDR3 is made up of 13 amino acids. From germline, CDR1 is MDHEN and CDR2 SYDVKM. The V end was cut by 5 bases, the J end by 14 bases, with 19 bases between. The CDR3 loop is CASSRTRAGAKYF. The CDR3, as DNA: TGTGCCAGCAGTCGTACAAGAGCAGGGGCTAAGTACTTC. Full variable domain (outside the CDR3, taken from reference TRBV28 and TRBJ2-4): DVKVTQSSRYLVKRTGEKVFLECVQDMDHENMFWYRQDPGLGLRLIYFSYDVKMKEKGDIPEGYSVSREKKERFSLILESASTNQTSMYLCASSRTRAGAKYFGAGTRLSVL.

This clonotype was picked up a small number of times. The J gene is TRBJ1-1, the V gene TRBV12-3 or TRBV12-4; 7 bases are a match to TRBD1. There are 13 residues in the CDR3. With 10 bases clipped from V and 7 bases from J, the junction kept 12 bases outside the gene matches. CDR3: CATTTTTGSEAFF. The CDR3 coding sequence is TGTGCCACCACCACCACGACAGGGAGTGAAGCTTTCTTT.

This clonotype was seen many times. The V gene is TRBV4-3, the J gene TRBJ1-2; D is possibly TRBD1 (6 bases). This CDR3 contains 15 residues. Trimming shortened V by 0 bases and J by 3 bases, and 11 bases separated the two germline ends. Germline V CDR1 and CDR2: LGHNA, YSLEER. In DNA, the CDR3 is TGCGCCAGCAGCCAAGAACAGGGTCTCGACTATGGCTACACCTTC. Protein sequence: CASSQEQGLDYGYTF.

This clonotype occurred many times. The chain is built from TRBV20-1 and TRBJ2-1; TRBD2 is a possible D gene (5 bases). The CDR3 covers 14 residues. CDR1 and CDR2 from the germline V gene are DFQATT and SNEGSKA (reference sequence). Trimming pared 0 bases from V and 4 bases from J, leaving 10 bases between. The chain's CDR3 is CSARDRREYNEQFF. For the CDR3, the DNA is TGCAGTGCTAGAGATCGTCGGGAATACAATGAGCAGTTCTTC.

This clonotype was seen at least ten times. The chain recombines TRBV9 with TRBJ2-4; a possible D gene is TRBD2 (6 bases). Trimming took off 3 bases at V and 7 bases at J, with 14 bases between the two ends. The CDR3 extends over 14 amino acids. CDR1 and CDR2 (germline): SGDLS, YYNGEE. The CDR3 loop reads CASSALDGSNIQYF. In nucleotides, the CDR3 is TGTGCCAGCAGCGCCCTGGACGGGAGTAACATTCAGTACTTC.

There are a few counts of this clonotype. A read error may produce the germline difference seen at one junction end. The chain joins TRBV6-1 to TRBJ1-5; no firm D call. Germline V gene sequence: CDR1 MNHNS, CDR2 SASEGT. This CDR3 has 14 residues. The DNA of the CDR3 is TGTGCCAACAGTGACACGGCGAATTATCAGCCCCAGCATTTT. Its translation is CANSDTANYQPQHF.

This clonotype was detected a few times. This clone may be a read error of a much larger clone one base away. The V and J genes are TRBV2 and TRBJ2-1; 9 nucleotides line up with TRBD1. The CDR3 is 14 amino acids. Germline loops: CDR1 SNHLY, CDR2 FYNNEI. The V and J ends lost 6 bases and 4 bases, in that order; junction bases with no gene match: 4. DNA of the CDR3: TGTGCCAGCAGGGAACAGGGGGCTTACAATGAGCAGTTCTTC. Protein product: CASREQGAYNEQFF. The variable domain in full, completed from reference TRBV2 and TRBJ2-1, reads EPEVTQTPSHQVTQMGQEVILRCVPISNHLYFYWYRQILGQKVEFLVSFYNNEISEKSEIFDDQFSVERPDGSNFTLKIRSTKLEDSAMYFCASREQGAYNEQFFGPGTRLTVL.

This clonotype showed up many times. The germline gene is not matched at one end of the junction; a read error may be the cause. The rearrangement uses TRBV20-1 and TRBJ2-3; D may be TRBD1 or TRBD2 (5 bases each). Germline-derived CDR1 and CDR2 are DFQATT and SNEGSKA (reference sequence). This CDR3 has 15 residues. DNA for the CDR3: TGCAGTGCTGGAGAGACGAAGGGGACCACAGATACGCAGTATTTT. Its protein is CSAGETKGTTDTQYF.

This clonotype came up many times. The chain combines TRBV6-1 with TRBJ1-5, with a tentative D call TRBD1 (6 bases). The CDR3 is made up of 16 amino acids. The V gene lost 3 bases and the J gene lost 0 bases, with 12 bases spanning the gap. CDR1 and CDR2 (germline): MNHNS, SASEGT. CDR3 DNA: TGTGCCAGCAGTGAGAGGACAGCCTATAGCAATCAGCCCCAGCATTTT. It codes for CASSERTAYSNQPQHF.

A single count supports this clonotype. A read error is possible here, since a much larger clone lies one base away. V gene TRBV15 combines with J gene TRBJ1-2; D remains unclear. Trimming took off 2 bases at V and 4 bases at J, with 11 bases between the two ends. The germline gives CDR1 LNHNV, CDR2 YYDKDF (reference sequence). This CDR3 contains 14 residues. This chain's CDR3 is CATSRPAEGYGYTF. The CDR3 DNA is TGTGCCACCAGCAGACCAGCAGAGGGCTATGGCTACACCTTC.

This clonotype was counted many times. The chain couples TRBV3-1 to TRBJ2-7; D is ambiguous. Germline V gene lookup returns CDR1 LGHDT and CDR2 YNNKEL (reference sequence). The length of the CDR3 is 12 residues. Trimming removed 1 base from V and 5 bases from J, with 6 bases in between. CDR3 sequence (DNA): TGTGCCAGCAGCCAAGCGACCCACGAGCAGTACTTC. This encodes CASSQATHEQYF.

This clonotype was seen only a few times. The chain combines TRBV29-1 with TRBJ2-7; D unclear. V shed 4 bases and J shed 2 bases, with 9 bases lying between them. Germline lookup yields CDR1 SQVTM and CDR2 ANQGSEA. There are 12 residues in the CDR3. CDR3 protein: CSVVFNTYEQYF. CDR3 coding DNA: TGCAGCGTTGTTTTTAATACCTACGAGCAGTACTTC.

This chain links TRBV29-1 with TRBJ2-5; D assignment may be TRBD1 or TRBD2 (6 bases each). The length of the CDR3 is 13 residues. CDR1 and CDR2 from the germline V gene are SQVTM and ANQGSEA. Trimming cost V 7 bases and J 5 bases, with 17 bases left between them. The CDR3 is CSANREVGETQYF. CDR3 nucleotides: TGCAGCGCCAACAGGGAGGTGGGGGAGACCCAGTACTTC.

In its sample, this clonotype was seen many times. CDR3 amino acids: CASSPETSGGQFYNEQFF. CDR3 bases: TGTGCCAGCAGCCCGGAGACTAGCGGGGGGCAGTTCTACAATGAGCAGTTCTTC. The gene calls are TRBV7-2 and TRBJ2-1, with 13 positions matching TRBD2. The V gene end was trimmed by 5 bases and the J gene end by 3 bases; junction bases not matched to a gene: 10. CDR3 length equals 18 residues. From germline, CDR1 is SGHTA and CDR2 FQGNSA.

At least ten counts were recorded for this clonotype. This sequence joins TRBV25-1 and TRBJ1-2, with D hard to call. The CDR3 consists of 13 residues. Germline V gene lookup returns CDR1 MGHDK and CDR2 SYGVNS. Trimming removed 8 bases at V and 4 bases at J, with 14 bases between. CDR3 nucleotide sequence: TGTGCCAGCGGAAACGCGGGGTTCTATGGCTACACCTTC. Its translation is CASGNAGFYGYTF.

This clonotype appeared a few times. The CDR3 DNA follows: TGTGCCAGTATCAATAGCGGCAGGGGGGACGTCTATGGCTACACCTTC. Its protein is CASINSGRGDVYGYTF. V and J are TRBV19 and TRBJ1-2; 7 bases align to TRBD1. CDR3 length equals 16 residues. Germline loops: CDR1 LNHDA, CDR2 SQIVND (reference sequence). J gave up 4 bases and V 7 bases, and 15 bases lay outside the gene matches.

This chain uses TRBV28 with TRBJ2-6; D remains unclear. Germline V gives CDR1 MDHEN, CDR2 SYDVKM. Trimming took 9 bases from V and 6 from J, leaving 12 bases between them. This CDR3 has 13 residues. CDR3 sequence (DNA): TGTGCCAGTCGAGGAATCCCGGCCAACGTCCTGACTTTC. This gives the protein CASRGIPANVLTF.

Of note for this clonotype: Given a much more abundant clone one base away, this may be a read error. The CDR3 protein is CASSYTGGPYNERFF. The CDR3, as DNA: TGTGCCAGCAGCTATACAGGGGGCCCCTACAATGAGCGGTTCTTC. J is TRBJ2-1 and V is TRBV9, with TRBD1 identical over 9 bases. This CDR3 region has 15 residues. Germline loops: CDR1 SGDLS, CDR2 YYNGEE.

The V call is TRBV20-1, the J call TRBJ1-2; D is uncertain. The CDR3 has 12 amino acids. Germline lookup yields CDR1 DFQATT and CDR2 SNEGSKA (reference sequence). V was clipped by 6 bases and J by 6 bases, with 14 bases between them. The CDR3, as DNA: TGCAGTGCCCCAGCGTCTCTCAATGGCTACACCTTC. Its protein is CSAPASLNGYTF.

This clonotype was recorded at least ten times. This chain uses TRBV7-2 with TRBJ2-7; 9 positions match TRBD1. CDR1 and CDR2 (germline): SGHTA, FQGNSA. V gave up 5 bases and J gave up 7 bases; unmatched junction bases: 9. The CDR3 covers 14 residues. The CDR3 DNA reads TGTGCCAGCAGCACCGGGGACAGGGTGAGAGAGCAGTACTTC. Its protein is CASSTGDRVREQYF.

The CDR3 DNA reads as TGTGCCAGCAGCCAAGACCGTCAGTCCTACAATGAGCAGTTCTTC. This codes for CASSQDRQSYNEQFF. The chain employs TRBV3-1 and TRBJ2-1; D is uncertain. The CDR3 has 15 residues. Germline CDR1 LGHDT, CDR2 YNNKEL (reference sequence). V was cut by 0 bases and J by 1 base, with 7 bases left in between.